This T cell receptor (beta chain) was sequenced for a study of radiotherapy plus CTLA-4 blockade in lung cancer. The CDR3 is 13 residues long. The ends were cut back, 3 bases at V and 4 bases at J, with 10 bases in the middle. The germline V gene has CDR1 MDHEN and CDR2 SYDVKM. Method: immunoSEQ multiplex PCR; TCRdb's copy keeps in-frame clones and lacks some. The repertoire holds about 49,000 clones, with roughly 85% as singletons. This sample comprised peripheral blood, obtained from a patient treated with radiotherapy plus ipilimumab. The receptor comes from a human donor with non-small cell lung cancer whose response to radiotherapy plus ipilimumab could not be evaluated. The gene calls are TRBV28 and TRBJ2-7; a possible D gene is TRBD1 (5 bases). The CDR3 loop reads CASSFDRRYEQYF. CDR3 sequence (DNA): TGTGCCAGCAGTTTCGACAGACGATACGAGCAGTACTTC.